Each of the 22 T cell receptor beta chains below was sequenced from the same sample in a study of long-term antiretroviral therapy in people with HIV. Survey-level resolution applied to immunoSEQ assay v3.0. Data came from immunoSEQ multiplex PCR; TCRdb stores just in-frame clones and leaves some out. The sample has roughly 13,000 clones, 77% seen once. The source material was unsorted PBMCs, sampled 1.3 years before starting antiretroviral therapy. All receptors derive from a man aged 35-49 years with HIV.

This clone was detected once. The chain combines TRBV5-6 with TRBJ1-3; a possible D gene is TRBD1 (6 bases). The CDR3 totals 17 residues. Trimming shortened V by 1 base and J by 0 bases, and 14 bases separated the two germline ends. Germline V lookup: CDR1 SGHDT, CDR2 YYEEEE. Written as DNA, the CDR3 is TGTGCCAGCAGCTTGTCAACAGGGTTTTTCTCTGGAAACACCATATATTTT. Its protein product is CASSLSTGFFSGNTIYF.

The gene calls are TRBV18 and TRBJ1-2, with 7 positions matching TRBD1. The CDR3 covers 17 residues. Germline V gives CDR1 KGHSH, CDR2 LQKENI. The V and J ends lost 1 base and 0 bases, in that order; junction bases with no gene match: 8. CDR3 residues: CASSPLGQTQANYGYTF. CDR3 nucleotide sequence: TGTGCCAGCTCACCACTGGGACAGACCCAAGCTAACTATGGCTACACCTTC.

The rearrangement links TRBV5-4 to TRBJ2-1; TRBD2 agrees at 9 bases. The CDR3 is made up of 14 amino acids. V lost 5 bases to trimming and J lost 5 bases; unmatched junction nucleotides: 5. CDR1 is SGHNT, CDR2 YYREEE, per germline (reference sequence). The CDR3 DNA follows: TGTGCCAGCAGTAGACTAGCGGAAAACAATGAGCAGTTCTTC. Protein sequence: CASSRLAENNEQFF.

The chain couples TRBV13 to TRBJ2-7, with 7 bases aligning to TRBD1. Germline V gene sequence: CDR1 PRHDT, CDR2 FYEKMQ (reference sequence). The trim removed 4 bases at V and 0 bases at J, leaving 3 bases unmatched. This CDR3 comprises 14 residues. Here the CDR3 reads CASSSGDSSYEQYF. CDR3 sequence (DNA): TGTGCCAGCAGCTCCGGGGACAGCTCCTACGAGCAGTACTTC.

This clone is medium-sized (0.01 to 0.1%). V is TRBV9 and J is TRBJ1-2, with D possibly being TRBD1 (5 bases). CDR3 length: 11 residues. Germline lookup yields CDR1 SGDLS and CDR2 YYNGEE. The V and J ends lost 4 bases and 8 bases respectively, with 9 bases between them. Here the CDR3 DNA reads TGTGCCAGCAGCTTAAGGGGCGGCTACACCTTC. It is translated as CASSLRGGYTF.

This clone has more than one count but fewer than ten. The rearrangement links TRBV6-5 to TRBJ1-3; D ambiguous. The CDR3 has 15 amino acids. Germline CDR1 and CDR2: MNHEY and SVGAGI. Trimming removed 5 bases from V and 0 bases from J, with 11 bases in between. The CDR3 here is CASSQDAVSGNTIYF. The CDR3 region has the DNA TGTGCCAGCAGTCAGGACGCAGTCTCTGGAAACACCATATATTTT.

The rearrangement joins TRBV5-1 to TRBJ1-1; possible D gene TRBD1, 6 bases. The CDR3 consists of 14 residues. Trimming left V 4 bases short and J 3 bases short, with 13 bases between. Germline V lookup: CDR1 SGHRS, CDR2 YFSETQ. The CDR3 sequence: CASSVPGAYTEAFF. The DNA of the CDR3 is TGCGCCAGCAGCGTACCAGGGGCATACACTGAAGCTTTCTTT.

The rearrangement links TRBV6-4 to TRBJ1-2; 7 positions agree with TRBD1. The CDR3 extends over 23 amino acids. V trimming: 0 bases; J trimming: 1 base; junction bases outside the gene matches: 26. Germline CDR1 is MRHNA and CDR2 is SNTAGT. The CDR3 loop reads CASSDSKAWIGGGLRNHNYGYTF. CDR3 sequence (DNA): TGTGCCAGCAGTGACTCGAAAGCTTGGATTGGAGGGGGCCTTCGAAACCATAACTATGGCTACACCTTC.

The chain uses TRBV15 and TRBJ1-1; possibly TRBD1 for D (6 bases). This CDR3 is 13 amino acids long. V lost 7 bases and J lost 1, with 10 bases in between. Looked up from germline, CDR1 is LNHNV and CDR2 is YYDKDF (reference sequence). CDR3 DNA sequence: TGTGCCACCACCTGGACAGCGAACACTGAAGCTTTCTTT. Amino acids: CATTWTANTEAFF.

This chain links TRBV28 with TRBJ1-2; D is unresolved. The CDR3 totals 12 residues. Trimming left V 3 bases short and J 1 base short, with 3 bases between. CDR1 and CDR2 (germline): MDHEN, SYDVKM. The CDR3: CASSFDNYGYTF. The CDR3 region has the DNA TGTGCCAGCAGTTTCGATAACTATGGCTACACCTTC.

This rearrangement joins TRBV2 to TRBJ2-3, with D possibly matching TRBD2 (6 bases). The CDR3 has 17 amino acids. V shed 4 bases and J shed 0 bases, with 17 bases lying between them. Looked up from germline, CDR1 is SNHLY and CDR2 is FYNNEI. The DNA of the CDR3 is TGTGCCAGCAGTGGGTCGCGGGACGGTGCTAGCACAGATACGCAGTATTTT. Translated: CASSGSRDGASTDTQYF.

DNA of the CDR3: TGCGCCAGCAGCGATCCCCGGTTCACCGGGGAGCTGTTTTTT. Translating it yields CASSDPRFTGELFF. V is TRBV10-2 and J is TRBJ2-2; no firm D call. This CDR3 region has 14 residues. The V gene lost 6 bases and the J gene lost 4 bases, with 12 bases spanning the gap. Germline CDR1 WSHSY, CDR2 SAAADI.

This sequence joins TRBV27 and TRBJ1-3; unclear D gene. The V end lost 4 bases, the J end lost 0 bases, and 7 bases lay between the germline ends. CDR3 length: 14 residues. Germline loops: CDR1 MNHEY, CDR2 SMNVEV (reference sequence). The CDR3 DNA follows: TGTGCCAGCAGTTCACTTAGCTCTGGAAACACCATATATTTT. It codes for CASSSLSSGNTIYF.

The chain combines TRBV11-3 with TRBJ2-1; possibly TRBD2 for D (5 bases). V was shortened by 3 bases and J by 0 bases, with 9 bases between the two germline ends. This CDR3 is 15 amino acids long. Germline-derived CDR1 and CDR2 are SGHNT and YENEEA. This CDR3 is CASSFGDSSYNEQFF. In DNA, the CDR3 is TGTGCCAGCAGCTTCGGGGATAGCTCCTACAATGAGCAGTTCTTC.

V and J are TRBV19 and TRBJ1-1; no firm D call. The CDR3 loop spans 13 amino acids. Between the trimmed V and J ends, which lost 5 bases and 1 base, there was a span of 8 bases. The germline gives CDR1 LNHDA, CDR2 SQIVND (reference sequence). The CDR3, as DNA: TGTGCCAGTAGTTGGACGGAGAACACTGAAGCTTTCTTT. As protein: CASSWTENTEAFF.

The chain joins TRBV6-1 to TRBJ2-1, with 10 nucleotides matching TRBD2. Unmatched junction bases numbered 5, after V lost 4 bases and J lost 5 bases. This CDR3 has 15 residues. CDR1 is MNHNS, CDR2 SASEGT, per germline. CDR3 residues: CASSAIAGGHNEQFF. CDR3 DNA: TGTGCCAGCAGTGCAATAGCGGGGGGCCACAATGAGCAGTTCTTC.

The chain combines TRBV5-6 with TRBJ2-7; D is unresolved. Trimming pared 1 base from V and 2 bases from J, leaving 13 bases between. Per the germline V gene, CDR1 is SGHDT and CDR2 is YYEEEE. The CDR3 spans 15 residues. The CDR3 coding sequence is TGTGCCAGCAGCTTGTGGCAGGACCTGGCCTACGAGCAGTACTTC. Amino acids: CASSLWQDLAYEQYF. The complete variable domain, with remaining parts taken from reference TRBV5-6 and TRBJ2-7, reads DAGVTQSPTHLIKTRGQQVTLRCSPKSGHDTVSWYQQALGQGPQFIFQYYEEEERQRGNFPDRFSGHQFPNYSSELNVNALLLGDSALYLCASSLWQDLAYEQYFGPGTRLTVT.

The chain has TRBV7-2 and TRBJ2-2, with no clear D. CDR3 length equals 14 residues. Trimming removed 3 bases from V and 4 bases from J, with 9 bases in between. The V gene's germline CDR1 is SGHTA and CDR2 FQGNSA. The CDR3 protein is CASSFGPLTGELFF. The CDR3 region has the DNA TGTGCCAGCAGCTTCGGGCCACTCACCGGGGAGCTGTTTTTT.

The chain carries TRBV5-1 and TRBJ1-5; D is possibly TRBD1 (6 bases). The CDR3 runs 17 residues. The V gene lost 0 bases and the J gene lost 4 bases, with 17 bases spanning the gap. The germline CDR1 and CDR2 sequences are SGHRS and YFSETQ. The CDR3 DNA follows: TGCGCCAGCAGCTTGGTGAGGACAGCGCTAGAAAATCAGCCCCAGCATTTT. This translates into CASSLVRTALENQPQHF.

The rearrangement uses TRBV6-1 and TRBJ1-6; tentatively, D is TRBD1 (5 bases). Trimming removed 1 base at V and 6 bases at J, with 10 bases between. CDR1 and CDR2 (germline): MNHNS, SASEGT. The CDR3 extends over 15 amino acids. The CDR3 sequence: CASSEGQNLNSPLHF. In DNA, the CDR3 is TGTGCCAGCAGTGAAGGACAGAACCTTAATTCACCCCTCCACTTT.

This clone was recorded once. This chain uses TRBV7-8 with TRBJ2-3; the D is unclear. Trimming pared 3 bases from V and 3 bases from J, leaving 1 base between. This CDR3 contains 11 residues. Germline V CDR1 and CDR2: SGHVS, FQNEAQ. CDR3 sequence: CASSFTDTQYF. The DNA for the CDR3 is TGTGCCAGCAGCTTTACAGATACGCAGTATTTT.

About this clone itself: Sequence at one end of the junction differs from germline and may be a read error. V is TRBV4-1 and J is TRBJ1-5; D remains unclear. CDR1 is MGHRA and CDR2 is YSYEKL in the germline V gene. This CDR3 comprises 14 residues. CDR3 residues: CASNQVMGNQPQHF. CDR3 nucleotides: TGCGCCAGCAACCAAGTAATGGGCAATCAGCCCCAGCATTTT.